This is a list of T cell receptor beta chains from one sample in a study of PD-1 blockade in classical Hodgkin lymphoma. Some clones are missing from TCRdb's copy, which holds only in-frame ones; the method was immunoSEQ multiplex PCR. The table includes 60,000 to 75,000 clones, around 90% detected once. Source: peripheral blood mononuclear cells (PBMCs), taken at baseline. The receptors were gathered from a human donor with classical Hodgkin lymphoma. Both conserved end residues are trimmed from each CDR3. The order of the fields is V gene, D gene, J gene, CDR3 length, CDR3 protein. The D gene is left open where the match is weak.

V gene: TRBV29-1; D gene: TRBD2; J gene: TRBJ2-1; CDR3 length: 14; CDR3 protein: SVEGGGRLGYNEQF
V gene: TRBV15; D gene: -; J gene: TRBJ1-3; CDR3 length: 11; CDR3 protein: ATSGTAGNTIY
V gene: TRBV19; D gene: TRBD1; J gene: TRBJ1-2; CDR3 length: 12; CDR3 protein: ASRRGTGPLGYT
V gene: TRBV11-2; D gene: TRBD2; J gene: TRBJ2-1; CDR3 length: 11; CDR3 protein: ASSSGLAGEQF
V gene: TRBV2; D gene: -; J gene: TRBJ1-4; CDR3 length: 11; CDR3 protein: ASSEMEGEKLF
V gene: TRBV4-2; D gene: -; J gene: TRBJ1-1; CDR3 length: 11; CDR3 protein: ASRPDSNTEAF
V gene: TRBV7-8; D gene: -; J gene: TRBJ1-1; CDR3 length: 14; CDR3 protein: ASSLAWVGARTEAF
V gene: TRBV10-3; D gene: TRBD1; J gene: TRBJ1-6; CDR3 length: 11; CDR3 protein: AITQGANSPLH
V gene: TRBV4-1; D gene: -; J gene: TRBJ1-2; CDR3 length: 13; CDR3 protein: ASSPNGEGDYGYT
V gene: TRBV10-1; D gene: -; J gene: TRBJ2-3; CDR3 length: 16; CDR3 protein: ASSESTRPGAWTDTQY
V gene: TRBV19; D gene: -; J gene: TRBJ1-2; CDR3 length: 13; CDR3 protein: ASSIHGSNVYGYT
V gene: TRBV18; D gene: -; J gene: TRBJ2-2; CDR3 length: 10; CDR3 protein: ASSPTTGELF
V gene: TRBV7-6; D gene: -; J gene: TRBJ1-2; CDR3 length: 12; CDR3 protein: ASSLGDGNYGYT
V gene: TRBV11-2; D gene: -; J gene: TRBJ2-1; CDR3 length: 14; CDR3 protein: ASSSGQQSSYNEQF
V gene: TRBV27; D gene: TRBD1; J gene: TRBJ2-4; CDR3 length: 16; CDR3 protein: ASSSDRDRSLAKNIQY
V gene: TRBV7-3; D gene: TRBD2; J gene: TRBJ2-1; CDR3 length: 15; CDR3 protein: ASSLLPSGRGDNEQF
V gene: TRBV7-2; D gene: -; J gene: TRBJ1-4; CDR3 length: 15; CDR3 protein: ASSLMGRGPTNEKLF
V gene: TRBV6-5; D gene: TRBD1; J gene: TRBJ2-1; CDR3 length: 13; CDR3 protein: ASSYGDRVFDEQF
V gene: TRBV18; D gene: -; J gene: TRBJ2-5; CDR3 length: 9; CDR3 protein: ASSRQETQY
V gene: TRBV27; D gene: TRBD1; J gene: TRBJ2-2; CDR3 length: 13; CDR3 protein: ASSPGTAVTGELF
V gene: TRBV16; D gene: -; J gene: TRBJ2-7; CDR3 length: 11; CDR3 protein: ASSQSWSVEQY
V gene: TRBV6-1; D gene: -; J gene: TRBJ1-5; CDR3 length: 11; CDR3 protein: ASRGQLNQPQH
V gene: TRBV11-1; D gene: -; J gene: TRBJ2-3; CDR3 length: 13; CDR3 protein: ASSSGDSSTDTQY
V gene: TRBV28; D gene: -; J gene: TRBJ1-1; CDR3 length: 11; CDR3 protein: ASSLGVAKEAF
V gene: TRBV18; D gene: TRBD1; J gene: TRBJ1-2; CDR3 length: 12; CDR3 protein: ASSPKDRVYGYT
V gene: TRBV10-1; D gene: -; J gene: TRBJ2-7; CDR3 length: 11; CDR3 protein: ASSAAGSYEQY
V gene: TRBV7-9; D gene: -; J gene: TRBJ2-2; CDR3 length: 11; CDR3 protein: ASSLRGGGELF
V gene: TRBV15; D gene: -; J gene: TRBJ2-1; CDR3 length: 9; CDR3 protein: ATSKGGEQF